This entry lists 6 T cell receptor beta chains sequenced from one sample in a study of CD8 T cells in Susac syndrome. Reverse transcription used about 0.45 to 1 ug RNA and random hexamers. TCRdb itself ran the immunoSEQ multiplex PCR reads through MiXCR, one entry per CDR3 protein. The table includes 190,000 or so distinct CDR3 sequences, around 95% detected once. Source material: CD4+ T cells from PBMCs. The receptors were gathered from a human donor with multiple sclerosis.

The chain links TRBV20-1 to TRBJ2-3; D gene ambiguous. The CDR3 sequence is 13 residues long. In germline, CDR1 is DFQATT, CDR2 SNEGSKA (reference sequence). Trimming cost V 5 bases and J 4 bases, with 13 bases left between them. The CDR3 sequence: CSAPGSAPDTQYF. CDR3 DNA sequence: TGCAGTGCTCCTGGATCGGCTCCAGATACGCAGTATTTT.

The sample holds one count of this clonotype. The rearrangement joins TRBV10-3 to TRBJ1-6; D unresolved. Germline lookup yields CDR1 ENHRY and CDR2 SYGVKD. The CDR3 contains 14 residues. V shed 6 bases and J shed 8 bases, with 14 bases lying between them. Here the CDR3 DNA reads TGTGCCATCAGGGGCCCCGTTGAGGATTCACCCCTCCACTTT. Protein product: CAIRGPVEDSPLHF.

This clonotype appeared once. V and J are TRBV20-1 and TRBJ2-7, with a tentative D call TRBD1 (6 bases). CDR1 and CDR2 from the germline V gene are DFQATT and SNEGSKA (reference sequence). The CDR3 is made up of 13 amino acids. The V gene lost 2 bases and the J gene lost 0 bases, with 8 bases spanning the gap. The CDR3 is CSARHRDSYEQYV. The CDR3 DNA reads TGCAGTGCTAGACACAGGGACTCCTACGAGCAGTACGTC.

The V call is TRBV12-3 or TRBV12-4, the J call TRBJ1-2; 9 bases agree with TRBD1. V was pared by 6 bases and J by 8 bases, with 7 bases of the junction left unmatched. This CDR3 is built from 13 residues. In nucleotides, the CDR3 is TGTGCCAGCAGCCACCGGGACAGGGAAGGCTACACCTTC. Translated: CASSHRDREGYTF.

This clonotype was observed once. The chain's CDR3 is CASSLGRAFVPLHF. The CDR3, as DNA: TGTGCCAGCAGTTTGGGACGGGCTTTCGTACCCCTCCACTTT. The chain combines TRBV27 with TRBJ1-6; TRBD1 is a possible D gene (5 bases). V was trimmed by 3 bases and J by 12 bases, leaving 15 bases between them. Germline V gene lookup returns CDR1 MNHEY and CDR2 SMNVEV (reference sequence). The length of the CDR3 is 14 residues.

The chain joins TRBV9 to TRBJ2-5, with 7 bases fitting TRBD2. This CDR3 is built from 16 residues. CDR1 is SGDLS and CDR2 is YYNGEE in the germline V gene. Unmatched junction bases numbered 10, after V lost 0 bases and J lost 5 bases. This chain's CDR3 is CASSVGEGQPGETQYF. The CDR3 coding sequence is TGTGCCAGCAGCGTAGGGGAGGGTCAACCTGGGGAGACCCAGTACTTC.